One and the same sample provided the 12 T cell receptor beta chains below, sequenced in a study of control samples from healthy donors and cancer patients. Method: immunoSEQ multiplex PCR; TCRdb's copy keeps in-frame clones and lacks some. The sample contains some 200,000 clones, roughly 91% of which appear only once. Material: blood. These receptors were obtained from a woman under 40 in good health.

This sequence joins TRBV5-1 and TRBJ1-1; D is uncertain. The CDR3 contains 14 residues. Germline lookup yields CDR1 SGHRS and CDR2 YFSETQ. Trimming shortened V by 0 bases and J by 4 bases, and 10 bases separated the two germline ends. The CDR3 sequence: CASSLGVDTTEAFF. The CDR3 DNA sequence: TGCGCCAGCAGCTTGGGGGTGGATACCACTGAAGCTTTCTTT. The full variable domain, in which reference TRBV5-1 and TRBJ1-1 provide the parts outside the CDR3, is KAGVTQTPRYLIKTRGQQVTLSCSPISGHRSVSWYQQTPGQGLQFLFEYFSETQRNKGNFPGRFSGRQFSNSRSEMNVSTLELGDSALYLCASSLGVDTTEAFFGQGTRLTVV.

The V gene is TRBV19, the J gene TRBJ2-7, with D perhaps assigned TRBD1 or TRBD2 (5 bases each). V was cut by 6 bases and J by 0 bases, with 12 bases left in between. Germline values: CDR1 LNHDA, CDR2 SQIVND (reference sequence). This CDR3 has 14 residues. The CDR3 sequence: CASRKGTSSYEQYF. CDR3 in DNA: TGTGCCAGTAGGAAGGGGACGAGCTCCTACGAGCAGTACTTC.

CDR3 nucleotides: TGTGCCAGCAGTGGACAGGGAGGCACAGATACGCAGTATTTT. Translating gives CASSGQGGTDTQYF. The V call is TRBV2, the J call TRBJ2-3; 7 positions agree with TRBD1. Germline CDR1 SNHLY, CDR2 FYNNEI. V shed 4 bases and J 1 base; nucleotides not matched to a gene: 2. CDR3 length: 14 amino acids.

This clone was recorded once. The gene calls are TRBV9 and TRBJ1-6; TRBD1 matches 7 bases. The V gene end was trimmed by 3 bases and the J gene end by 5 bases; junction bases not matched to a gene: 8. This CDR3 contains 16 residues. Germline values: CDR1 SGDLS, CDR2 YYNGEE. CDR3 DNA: TGTGCCAGCAGCGCTCGACAGGGCGTGGATAATTCACCCCTCCACTTT. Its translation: CASSARQGVDNSPLHF.

CDR3 loop: CATSDYRGTQYF. The CDR3 coding sequence is TGTGCCACCAGTGATTATCGGGGGACCCAGTACTTC. The chain couples TRBV24-1 to TRBJ2-5; D is possibly TRBD2 (5 bases). This CDR3 contains 12 residues. Looked up from germline, CDR1 is KGHDR and CDR2 is SFDVKD. The V end was cut by 2 bases, the J end by 7 bases, with 7 bases between.

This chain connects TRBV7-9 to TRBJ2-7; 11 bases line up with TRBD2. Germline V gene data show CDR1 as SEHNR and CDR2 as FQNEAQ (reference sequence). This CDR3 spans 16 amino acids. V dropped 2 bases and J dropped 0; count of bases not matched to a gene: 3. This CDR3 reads CASSLPLAGASYEQYF. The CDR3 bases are TGTGCCAGCAGCTTACCACTAGCGGGGGCCTCCTACGAGCAGTACTTC.

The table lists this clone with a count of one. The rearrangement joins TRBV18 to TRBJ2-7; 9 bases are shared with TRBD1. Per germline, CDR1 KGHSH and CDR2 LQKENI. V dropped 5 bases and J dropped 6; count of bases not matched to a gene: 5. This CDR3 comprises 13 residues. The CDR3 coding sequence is TGTGCCAGCTCAGTGACAGGGGGGCTCGAGCAGTACTTC. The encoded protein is CASSVTGGLEQYF.

CDR3 coding DNA: TGTGCCACTACCGGGACCCAGCCGAACACTGAAGCTTTCTTT. Protein sequence: CATTGTQPNTEAFF. The V and J genes are TRBV19 and TRBJ1-1, with D perhaps TRBD1 (5 bases). The CDR3 consists of 14 residues. Germline assignment: CDR1 LNHDA and CDR2 SQIVND (reference sequence). Trimming left V 10 bases short and J 1 base short, with 16 bases between. Looking up the rest from reference TRBV19 and TRBJ1-1 gives the full variable domain: DGGITQSPKYLFRKEGQNVTLSCEQNLNHDAMYWYRQDPGQGLRLIYYSQIVNDFQKGDIAEGYSVSREKKESFPLTVTSAQKNPTAFYLCATTGTQPNTEAFFGQGTRLTVV.

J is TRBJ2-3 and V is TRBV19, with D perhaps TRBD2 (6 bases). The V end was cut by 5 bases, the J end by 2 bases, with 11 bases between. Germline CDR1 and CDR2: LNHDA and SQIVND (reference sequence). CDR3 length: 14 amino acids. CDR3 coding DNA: TGTGCCAGTAGTGCGGGACGGTACACAGATACGCAGTATTTT. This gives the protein CASSAGRYTDTQYF.

CDR3 region: CATSGELAGGIDTQYF. The CDR3 nucleotides are TGTGCCACCAGTGGAGAACTAGCGGGAGGGATAGATACGCAGTATTTT. This chain connects TRBV24-1 to TRBJ2-3; TRBD2 matches at 13 bases. This CDR3 spans 16 amino acids. Germline lookup yields CDR1 KGHDR and CDR2 SFDVKD. Trimming took 5 bases from V and 5 from J; bases not matched to a gene: 6.

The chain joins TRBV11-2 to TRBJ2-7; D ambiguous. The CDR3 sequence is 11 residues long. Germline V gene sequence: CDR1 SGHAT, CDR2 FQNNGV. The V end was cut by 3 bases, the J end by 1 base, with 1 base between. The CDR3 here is CASSFSYEQYF. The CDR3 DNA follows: TGTGCCAGCAGCTTTTCCTACGAGCAGTACTTC.

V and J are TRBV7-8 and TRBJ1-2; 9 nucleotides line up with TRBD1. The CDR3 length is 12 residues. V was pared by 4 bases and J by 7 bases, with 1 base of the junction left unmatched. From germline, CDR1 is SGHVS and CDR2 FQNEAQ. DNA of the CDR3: TGTGCCAGCAGCTGGGGACAGGGTGGCTACACCTTC. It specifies CASSWGQGGYTF.